This T cell receptor (beta chain) was profiled in a study of cytotoxic CD8 clonotypes in ibrutinib-treated CLL. Background on the study: In all, 10 to 11 patients were relapsed/refractory, some 14 were treatment-naive and 17 were IGHV unmutated. Whole-study results and caveats: Private clonotypes, not public ones, expanded at ibrutinib response. Higher circulating CD8+ T-cell counts strongly accompanied higher baseline clonality, above age-matched healthy donors.

Concerning this clone: Antigen specificity is unknown. Germline is not matched at one junction end, which may reflect a read error.

CDR1 and CDR2 (germline): SSHAT, FNYEAQ (reference sequence). The CDR3 is 14 residues long. A 1 in 200,000 to 1 in 1 million T cell depth was the sequencing target. Assay: immunoSEQ multiplex PCR; the TCRdb copy retains only in-frame clones and omits some. The table includes approximately 200,000 clones, around 72% detected once. The source of this sequence is a human donor with chronic lymphocytic leukemia. The sequencing used PBMCs, collected after 24 months of ibrutinib treatment. The rearrangement joins TRBV7-7 to TRBJ2-7; D may be TRBD1 (6 bases). Written as DNA, the CDR3 is TGTGCTAGCAGCTTAGCCCCCCACAGGGACGAGCAGTACTTC. Protein product: CASSLAPHRDEQYF.